The 23 T cell receptor beta chains given below trace back to one sample, sequenced in a study of CD8 T cells in ankylosing spondylitis (dated by TCRdb to about 2017). Findings and caveats that apply to the study as a whole: Blood from ankylosing spondylitis patients appeared to be characterized by a TCR beta motif composed of eight highly homologous amino acid variants.

The library came from 5' RACE. The data were produced on an Illumina HiSeq 2500. The raw public reads went through TCRdb reprocessing: fastp at Q25, MiXCR clone calling, in-frame beta chains kept. Records with the same CDR3 protein are collapsed into one entry carrying the most frequent genes and DNA. In this sample the table shows roughly 700,000 distinct CDR3 sequences, 15% to 20% of which occur a single time. The ten most abundant clones make up around 19% of the sample. These receptors have no known antigen. The sample was blood, either unsorted or a sorted T cell fraction (not recorded which). All receptors derive from a male donor with ankylosing spondylitis.

This clonotype was counted a few times. V usage is TRBV6-6 and J usage is TRBJ2-1; 12 nucleotides agree with TRBD2. This CDR3 spans 15 amino acids. V shed 5 bases, J shed 9 bases, and the junction held 8 bases outside the gene matches. Germline V gives CDR1 MNHNY, CDR2 SVGAGI (reference sequence). CDR3 amino acids: CASSQTSGSVGEQFF. CDR3 DNA: TGTGCCAGCAGTCAGACTAGCGGGAGCGTGGGTGAGCAGTTCTTC.

The rearrangement links TRBV11-2 to TRBJ2-7, with D perhaps being TRBD1 or TRBD2 (5 bases each). The germline gives CDR1 SGHAT, CDR2 FQNNGV. The germline V and J ends were trimmed by 3 bases and 0 bases, with 12 bases remaining between them. This CDR3 is built from 15 residues. CDR3 sequence: CASSLGPGPSYEQYF. CDR3 DNA: TGTGCCAGCAGCTTGGGCCCGGGGCCCTCCTACGAGCAGTACTTC.

The V call is TRBV24-1, the J call TRBJ2-5; 7 nucleotides line up with TRBD1. This CDR3 region has 16 residues. CDR1 and CDR2 (germline): KGHDR, SFDVKD. V gave up 3 bases and J gave up 0 bases; unmatched junction bases: 6. The CDR3 bases are TGTGCCACCAGTGATCCCCGGACAGGCGACCAAGAGACCCAGTACTTC. It translates to CATSDPRTGDQETQYF.

The V and J genes are TRBV29-1 and TRBJ1-1, with no clear D. Germline CDR1 is SQVTM and CDR2 is ANQGSEA. The V end was cut by 3 bases, the J end by 2 bases, with 10 bases between. This CDR3 is 13 amino acids long. The CDR3 is CSVDKGGNTEAFF. The CDR3 DNA is TGCAGCGTTGATAAGGGAGGAAACACTGAAGCTTTCTTT. The full variable domain, in which reference TRBV29-1 and TRBJ1-1 provide the parts outside the CDR3, is SAVISQKPSRDICQRGTSLTIQCQVDSQVTMMFWYRQQPGQSLTLIATANQGSEATYESGFVIDKFPISRPNLTFSTLTVSNMSPEDSSIYLCSVDKGGNTEAFFGQGTRLTVV.

This clonotype has only a few counts. V usage is TRBV27 and J usage is TRBJ2-1; D uncertain. Trimming stripped 3 bases from V and 10 bases from J, with 13 bases between. CDR3 size: 13 residues. Germline lookup yields CDR1 MNHEY and CDR2 SMNVEV (reference sequence). The CDR3 DNA reads as TGTGCCAGCAGTTTCACTTACACAATGGAGCAGTTCTTC. This sequence encodes CASSFTYTMEQFF.

This clonotype was seen a handful of times. The J gene is TRBJ1-2, the V gene TRBV27; D is undetermined. V was clipped by 6 bases and J by 3 bases, with 11 bases between them. This CDR3 is built from 13 residues. Germline assignment: CDR1 MNHEY and CDR2 SMNVEV (reference sequence). The chain's CDR3 is CASRTFLDYGYTF. CDR3 coding DNA: TGTGCCAGCAGGACATTCTTAGACTATGGCTACACCTTC.

The V call is TRBV5-1, the J call TRBJ2-1, with 7 bases matching TRBD2. The CDR3 extends over 19 amino acids. Germline V lookup: CDR1 SGHRS, CDR2 YFSETQ. Germline trimming cut 0 bases from V and 0 bases from J; bases unmatched to any gene: 12. The CDR3 spells CASSLEAAGTFSSYNEQFF. The CDR3 DNA reads TGCGCCAGCAGCTTGGAGGCAGCGGGGACTTTTAGCTCCTACAATGAGCAGTTCTTC.

This clonotype appeared a few times. V and J are TRBV12-3 or TRBV12-4 and TRBJ2-3; TRBD2 matches at 7 bases. The J segment lost 4 bases and the V segment lost 3 bases, leaving 7 bases of the junction unmatched. The CDR3 spans 15 residues. CDR3 sequence: CASSFRGGSADTQYF. The CDR3 nucleotides read TGTGCCAGCAGTTTTAGGGGCGGGAGCGCAGATACGCAGTATTTT.

This clonotype has only a few counts. The rearrangement joins TRBV10-2 to TRBJ2-1, with D hard to call. CDR3 length equals 11 residues. The germline V and J ends were trimmed by 8 bases and 4 bases, with 6 bases remaining between them. Germline V gives CDR1 WSHSY, CDR2 SAAADI. CDR3 loop: CASQTYNEQFF. The CDR3 DNA is TGCGCCAGCCAAACTTACAATGAGCAGTTCTTC.

This chain connects TRBV29-1 to TRBJ1-6; D is perhaps TRBD1 (6 bases). The CDR3 loop spans 13 amino acids. Germline-derived CDR1 and CDR2 are SQVTM and ANQGSEA. Deletions cut 6 bases from V and 7 bases from J, with 13 bases between. CDR3 bases: TGCAGCGTCTCCACAGGGTTGAATTCACCCCTCCACTTT. Its protein is CSVSTGLNSPLHF.

This clonotype appeared a few times. The chain combines TRBV24-1 with TRBJ2-1, with 8 bases aligning to TRBD2. CDR1 is KGHDR, CDR2 SFDVKD, per germline. V shed 7 bases and J 6 bases; nucleotides not matched to a gene: 4. The CDR3 consists of 13 residues. The DNA for the CDR3 is TGTGCCACCAGCCGGACTAGCTCCAATGAGCAGTTCTTC. This codes for CATSRTSSNEQFF.

Only a few counts were recorded for this clonotype. This sequence joins TRBV20-1 and TRBJ2-7; 13 nucleotides agree with TRBD2. CDR3 length: 14 residues. Looked up from germline, CDR1 is DFQATT and CDR2 is SNEGSKA (reference sequence). Trimming at V came to 4 bases and at J to 4 bases, leaving 4 bases not matched to a gene. The DNA for the CDR3 is TGCAGTGCTATTCGGACTAGCGGGGGTTACGAGCAGTACTTC. This encodes CSAIRTSGGYEQYF.

The chain employs TRBV20-1 and TRBJ1-2; perhaps TRBD1 as D (5 bases). Germline CDR1 reads DFQATT; CDR2 reads SNEGSKA (reference sequence). V was pared by 8 bases and J by 5 bases, with 18 bases between. The CDR3 is 13 residues long. CDR3 sequence (DNA): TGCAGTCCCGCCCTAGCGGGGCTTTATGGCTACACCTTC. It codes for CSPALAGLYGYTF.

The chain recombines TRBV20-1 with TRBJ1-1, with D maybe TRBD1 (6 bases). CDR1 is DFQATT, CDR2 SNEGSKA, per germline (reference sequence). The CDR3 length is 16 residues. Trimming took 0 bases from V and 11 from J, leaving 25 bases between them. The DNA for the CDR3 is TGCAGTGCTAGAGATCAGGGCACCAGGGGACCCTTCGAGGCTTTCTTT. This sequence encodes CSARDQGTRGPFEAFF.

This clonotype was counted between two and nine times. V is TRBV7-2 and J is TRBJ1-3; D is perhaps TRBD1 (6 bases). The CDR3 consists of 14 residues. From germline, CDR1 is SGHTA and CDR2 FQGNSA. The V and J ends lost 2 bases and 5 bases respectively, with 10 bases between them. The CDR3 spells CASSLWDIRNTIYF. In DNA, the CDR3 is TGTGCCAGCAGCTTATGGGACATACGAAACACCATATATTTT.

This clonotype was observed a few times. The CDR3 is CASSSGLAGSYEQYF. In DNA form, the CDR3 reads TGTGCCAGCAGCTCTGGACTAGCGGGATCCTACGAGCAGTACTTC. The V call is TRBV7-6, the J call TRBJ2-7; TRBD2 matches at 12 bases. Germline values: CDR1 SGHVS, CDR2 FNYEAQ. J lost 1 base, V lost 4 bases, and 2 bases had no gene match. The CDR3 is made up of 15 amino acids.

CDR3 DNA sequence: TGTGCCAGCAGCTCTTTTGGATCGATGGTAACAGATACGCAGTATTTT. Protein sequence: CASSSFGSMVTDTQYF. The chain links TRBV13 to TRBJ2-3; the D is unclear. Trimming left V 4 bases short and J 3 bases short, with 17 bases between. Germline V gene sequence: CDR1 PRHDT, CDR2 FYEKMQ (reference sequence). The CDR3 has 16 amino acids.

This chain joins TRBV30 and TRBJ1-5, with TRBD1 matching 10 bases. The V gene end was trimmed by 1 base and the J gene end by 5 bases; junction bases not matched to a gene: 2. This CDR3 is 14 amino acids long. CDR1 and CDR2 from the germline V gene are GTSNPN and SVGIG (reference sequence). The DNA of the CDR3 is TGTGCCTGGAGTGCTGGGACAGGGGATCAGCCCCAGCATTTT. Translated: CAWSAGTGDQPQHF. The entire variable domain, with the rest obtained from reference TRBV30 and TRBJ1-5, is as follows: SQTIHQWPATLVQPVGSPLSLECTVEGTSNPNLYWYRQAAGRGLQLLFYSVGIGQISSEVPQNLSASRPQDRQFILSSKKLLLSDSGFYLCAWSAGTGDQPQHFGDGTRLSIL.

This chain links TRBV5-1 with TRBJ2-1; 9 nucleotides match TRBD2. V lost 7 bases to trimming and J lost 4 bases; unmatched junction nucleotides: 9. CDR3 length: 15 residues. The germline CDR1 and CDR2 sequences are SGHRS and YFSETQ. This chain's CDR3 is CASVASGTEYNEQFF. CDR3 nucleotides: TGCGCCAGCGTAGCTAGCGGGACCGAGTACAATGAGCAGTTCTTC.

This rearrangement joins TRBV2 to TRBJ2-7, with D possibly being TRBD1 (6 bases). V lost 0 bases and J lost 2, with 11 bases in between. This CDR3 has 15 residues. The germline CDR1 and CDR2 sequences are SNHLY and FYNNEI. The CDR3 DNA is TGTGCCAGCAGTGAAGCGGGGGCCTTTCCCTACGAGCAGTACTTC. Residues: CASSEAGAFPYEQYF.

This clonotype was observed at least ten times. The V and J genes are TRBV7-9 and TRBJ2-7; D is perhaps TRBD1 (6 bases). The germline V gene encodes CDR1 SEHNR and CDR2 FQNEAQ (reference sequence). The CDR3 totals 12 residues. Deletions cut 8 bases from V and 2 bases from J, with 10 bases between. For the CDR3, the DNA is TGTGCCAGCGGGGGCCGAACCTACGAGCAGTACTTC. This codes for CASGGRTYEQYF.

The V gene is TRBV6-5, the J gene TRBJ1-4, with a weak D call TRBD1 (6 bases). Germline lookup yields CDR1 MNHEY and CDR2 SVGAGI. The CDR3 totals 14 residues. V dropped 6 bases and J dropped 7 bases, with 15 bases sitting between them. The CDR3 nucleotides read TGTGCCAGCAGCTACAGGGATAATGGTGAAAAACTGTTTTTT. Translation: CASSYRDNGEKLFF.

This clonotype was seen a few times. The chain employs TRBV6-2 or TRBV6-3 and TRBJ2-1; D may be TRBD1 or TRBD2 (5 bases each). The V and J ends lost 6 bases and 10 bases respectively, with 16 bases between them. Germline CDR1 is MNHEY and CDR2 is SVGEGT. The CDR3 has 13 residues. CDR3 amino acids: CASSPGPLAEQFF. DNA of the CDR3: TGTGCCAGCAGCCCGGGACCACTGGCCGAGCAGTTCTTC.